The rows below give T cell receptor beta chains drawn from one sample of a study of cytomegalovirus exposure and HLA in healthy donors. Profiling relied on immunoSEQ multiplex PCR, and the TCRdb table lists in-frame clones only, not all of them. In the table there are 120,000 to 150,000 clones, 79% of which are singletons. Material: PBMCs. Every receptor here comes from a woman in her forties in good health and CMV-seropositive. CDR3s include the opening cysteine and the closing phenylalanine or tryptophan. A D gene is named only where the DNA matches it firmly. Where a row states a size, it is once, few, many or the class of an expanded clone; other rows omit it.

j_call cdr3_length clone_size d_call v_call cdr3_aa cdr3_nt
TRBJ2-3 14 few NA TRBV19 CASSSQGGTDTQYF TGTGCCAGTAGTAGTCAGGGTGGAACAGATACGCAGTATTTT
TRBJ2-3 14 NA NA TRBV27 CASSSLVYTDTQYF TGTGCCAGCAGTTCCCTAGTGTACACAGATACGCAGTATTTT
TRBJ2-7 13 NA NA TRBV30 CAWSVNSDYEQYF TGTGCCTGGAGTGTAAACAGTGACTACGAGCAGTACTTC
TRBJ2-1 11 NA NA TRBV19 CASSMANEQFF TGTGCCAGTAGTATGGCCAATGAGCAGTTCTTC
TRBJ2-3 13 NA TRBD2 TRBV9 CASTFKASGGDYF TGTGCCAGCACCTTCAAGGCCAGCGGGGGGGACTATTTT
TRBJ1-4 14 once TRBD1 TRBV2 CASSPDRGLEKLFF TGTGCCAGCAGTCCTGACAGGGGACTCGAAAAACTGTTTTTT
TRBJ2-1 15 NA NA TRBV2 CASSVASDTYNEQFF TGTGCCAGCAGTGTTGCTAGCGACACCTACAATGAGCAGTTCTTC
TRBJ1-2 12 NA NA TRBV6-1 CASVFQNYGYTF TGTGCCAGCGTGTTTCAAAACTATGGCTACACCTTC
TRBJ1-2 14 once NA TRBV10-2 CASSDVRLIYGYTF TGCGCCAGCAGTGACGTCAGGTTAATCTATGGCTACACCTTC
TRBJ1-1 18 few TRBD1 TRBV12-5 CASGLALDRGIVNTEAFF TGTGCTAGTGGTTTGGCGCTCGACAGGGGAATAGTGAACACTGAAGCTTTCTTT
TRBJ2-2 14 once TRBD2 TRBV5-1 CASSQGLATGELFF TGCGCCAGCAGCCAGGGACTAGCGACCGGGGAGCTGTTTTTT
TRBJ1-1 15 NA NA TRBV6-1 CASSEPRSSRTEAFF TGTGCCAGCAGTGAGCCGCGCAGTTCGAGGACTGAAGCTTTCTTT
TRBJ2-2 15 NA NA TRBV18 CASSPRATNTGELFF TGTGCCAGCTCACCGCGGGCTACGAACACCGGGGAGCTGTTTTTT
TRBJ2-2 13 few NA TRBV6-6 CASSRLNTGELFF TGTGCCAGCAGCCGACTAAACACCGGGGAGCTGTTTTTT
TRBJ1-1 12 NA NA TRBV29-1 CSGRAMSTEAFF TGCAGCGGCAGGGCCATGAGCACTGAAGCTTTCTTT
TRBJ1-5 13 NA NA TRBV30 CAWSGQSNQPQHF TGTGCCTGGAGTGGGCAGAGCAATCAGCCCCAGCATTTT
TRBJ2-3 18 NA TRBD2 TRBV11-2 CASSLRLAGAASTDTQYF TGTGCCAGCAGCTTGAGACTAGCGGGGGCAGCTAGCACAGATACGCAGTATTTT